This entry is about one T cell receptor (beta chain). This sample is drawn from a study of cytomegalovirus exposure and HLA in healthy donors. Across the whole study: Of 300 to 500 genotyped donors, 81% grouped in the Caucasian-associated ancestry cluster.

The V segment lost 1 base and the J segment 2 bases; nucleotides outside the gene matches: 5. Per germline, CDR1 PRHDT and CDR2 FYEKMQ (reference sequence). This CDR3 is 15 amino acids long. 60 Vbeta and 13 Jbeta primers were used in PCR. The method was immunoSEQ multiplex PCR; TCRdb's version includes in-frame clones alone and lacks a portion of them. Its table lists about 52,000 clones. The chain uses TRBV13 and TRBJ2-7, with TRBD1 identical over 7 bases. This TCR was recovered from a woman aged 55 to 70 in good health and CMV-seropositive. Material: PBMCs. The CDR3 DNA is TGTGCCAGCAGCTTAGACAGGGGCAGGGCCTACGAGCAGTACTTC. Encoded protein: CASSLDRGRAYEQYF.